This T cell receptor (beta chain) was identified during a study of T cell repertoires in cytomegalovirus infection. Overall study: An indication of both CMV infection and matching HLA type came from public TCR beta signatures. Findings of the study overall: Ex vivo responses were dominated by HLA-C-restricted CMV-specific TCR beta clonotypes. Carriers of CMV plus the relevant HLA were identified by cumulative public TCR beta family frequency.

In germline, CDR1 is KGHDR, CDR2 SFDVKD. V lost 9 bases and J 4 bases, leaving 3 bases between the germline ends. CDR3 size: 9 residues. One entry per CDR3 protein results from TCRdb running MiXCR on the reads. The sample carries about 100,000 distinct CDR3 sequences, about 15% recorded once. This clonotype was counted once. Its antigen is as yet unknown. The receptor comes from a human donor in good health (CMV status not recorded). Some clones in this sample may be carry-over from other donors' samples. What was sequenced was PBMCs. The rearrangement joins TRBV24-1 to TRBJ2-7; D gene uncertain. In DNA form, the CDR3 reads TGTGCCACCCCGTACGAGCAGTACTTC. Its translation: CATPYEQYF.